These T cell receptor beta chains were read from a single sample in a study of blood T cell repertoires in COVID-19. The table came from immunoSEQ multiplex PCR; TCRdb's copy has only in-frame clones and leaves some out. Here the sample spans hundreds of thousands of clones, 85% to 90% being singletons. The sequencing sample was made of PBMCs or T cells enriched from blood (not recorded which). Receptors were obtained from a woman aged 45 to 65 who had recovered from COVID-19. The CDR3 runs from the conserved cysteine through the conserved F or W. The D gene is left open where the match is weak. Only part of the rows carry a size: once, few, many, or a class if the clone is expanded.

v_call	j_call	clone_size	d_call	cdr3_nt	cdr3_aa
TRBV30	TRBJ1-2	-	-	TGTGCCTGGAGTACCTCAGGGTCCGATTACTATGGCTACACCTTC	CAWSTSGSDYYGYTF
TRBV7-9	TRBJ2-1	-	TRBD2	TGTGCCAGCACTACAGGGAGGACTAGCGGGAGAGGCTACAATGAGCAGTTCTTC	CASTTGRTSGRGYNEQFF
TRBV15	TRBJ1-2	-	-	TGTGCCACCAGCAGAGATCTACGGGGTCTTGGCTACACCTTC	CATSRDLRGLGYTF
TRBV5-1	TRBJ2-1	-	TRBD2	TGCGCCAGCAGCTTCCTCGGACTAGCGGGAGGAGGTAGCTCCTACAATGAGCAGTTCTTC	CASSFLGLAGGGSSYNEQFF
TRBV2	TRBJ2-1	-	TRBD2	TGTGCCAGCAGGGGACTAGCGGGGGGGAATGAGCAGTTCTTC	CASRGLAGGNEQFF
TRBV10-1	TRBJ1-3	-	-	TGCGCCATAACCCCCCTACGCTCGTCTGGAAACACCATATATTTT	CAITPLRSSGNTIYF
TRBV19	TRBJ2-3	once	TRBD2	TGTGCCAGTAGTAATAGCGGGAGGAGGCCAGATACGCAGTATTTT	CASSNSGRRPDTQYF
TRBV5-1	TRBJ2-5	-	-	TGCGCCAGCAGCTTGGCCCAACAAGAGACCCAGTACTTC	CASSLAQQETQYF
TRBV29-1	TRBJ2-3	-	-	TGCAGCGCCCTGGCGGCGGATACGCAGTATTTT	CSALAADTQYF
TRBV3-1/TRBV3-2	TRBJ1-1	-	-	TGTGCCAGCAGCCACCTGGGGGGGCTTGGCACTGAAGCTTTCTTT	CASSHLGGLGTEAFF
TRBV20-1	TRBJ2-4	-	TRBD1	TGCAGTGCTAGTGAAGGGGGCGCTGGAAACATTCAGTACTTC	CSASEGGAGNIQYF
TRBV9	TRBJ1-4	-	TRBD1	TGTGCCAGCAGCGTGGGCCGGACAGGGCTTGATGAAAAACTGTTTTTT	CASSVGRTGLDEKLFF
TRBV28	TRBJ1-2	-	-	TGTGCCAGCAGTTACGACACGACTAACTATGGCTACACCTTC	CASSYDTTNYGYTF
TRBV18	TRBJ2-3	-	-	TGTGCCAGCTCAGATTCCGCGGATACGCAGTATTTT	CASSDSADTQYF
TRBV6-6	TRBJ2-7	once	-	TGTGCCAGCATCGGACTCGGTTCCGAGCAGTACTTC	CASIGLGSEQYF
TRBV27	TRBJ1-5	-	TRBD1	TGTGCCAGCCGTAGAGGGACAGGGGCAGCCTATAGCAATCAGCCCCAGCATTTT	CASRRGTGAAYSNQPQHF
TRBV28	TRBJ1-6	-	TRBD1	TGTGCCAGCAGTTTAGAGACAGGGGGGAGTAATTCACCCCTCCACTTT	CASSLETGGSNSPLHF
TRBV19	TRBJ1-3	-	-	TGTGCCAGTAGTGTACGGGGGGGGTCCGGAAACACCATATATTTT	CASSVRGGSGNTIYF
TRBV7-9	TRBJ2-7	-	-	TGTGCCAGCAGCCCCGGTCGAGCGGGTTTCTCCGAGCAGTACTTC	CASSPGRAGFSEQYF
TRBV27	TRBJ2-7	-	TRBD1	TGTGCCAGCAGTTTAATTGCAGGGGGCGTCTCTGAGCAGTACTTC	CASSLIAGGVSEQYF
TRBV25-1	TRBJ2-2	-	-	TGTGCCAGCAGTGAATTCGGGAACACCGGGGAGCTGTTTTTT	CASSEFGNTGELFF
TRBV19	TRBJ1-4	-	-	TGTGCCAGTAGTTGGGCAGTTAATGAAAAACTGTTTTTT	CASSWAVNEKLFF
TRBV19	TRBJ2-3	-	-	TGTGCCAGTAGTTCGGCCCGTGGTGGGGCGGCCAGCACAGATACGCAGTATTTT	CASSSARGGAASTDTQYF
TRBV18	TRBJ1-6	-	-	TGTGCCAGCTCATCGACAGGAGATAATTCACCCCTCCACTTT	CASSSTGDNSPLHF
TRBV19	TRBJ1-4	few	-	TGTGCCACGACCCTTTCGCGGGCTAATGAAAAACTGTTTTTT	CATTLSRANEKLFF
TRBV19	TRBJ1-5	-	-	TGTGCCAGTAAAGGTAGGGGTTGGGATCAGCCCCAGCATTTT	CASKGRGWDQPQHF
TRBV7-6	TRBJ2-1	-	TRBD2	TGTGCCAGCAGCAGTGTTAGCGGGAGAGTCGATGAGCAGTTCTTC	CASSSVSGRVDEQFF
TRBV9	TRBJ2-2	-	TRBD1	TGTGCCAGCAGCGCCCAGGGGGCAGTGAACACCGGGGAGCTGTTTTTT	CASSAQGAVNTGELFF
TRBV4-3	TRBJ2-1	-	-	TGCGCCAGCAGCAGATCAGGGGACTCCTACAATGAGCAGTTCTTC	CASSRSGDSYNEQFF
TRBV19	TRBJ1-1	few	TRBD1	TGCCATCAAGACAGGGATACTGAAGCTTTCTTT	CHQDRDTEAFF
TRBV30	TRBJ1-1	-	-	TGTGCCTGGAGGAGGACAGCAAACACTGAAGCTTTCTTT	CAWRRTANTEAFF
TRBV6-5	TRBJ1-6	-	-	TGTGCCAGCAGTTACCGCGATTCACCCCTCCACTTT	CASSYRDSPLHF
TRBV2	TRBJ2-5	-	-	TGTGCCAGCAGCCCAGGTAGCGTTGAAGAGACCCAGTACTTC	CASSPGSVEETQYF
TRBV28	TRBJ2-1	-	-	TGTGCCAGCACGACACTCAGGGCCTCACGATTTGTGCAGTTCTTC	CASTTLRASRFVQFF
TRBV30	TRBJ2-7	-	-	TGTGCCTGGAGTGTACTAGGGGGATTTGGCTACGAGCAGTACTTC	CAWSVLGGFGYEQYF
TRBV6-1	TRBJ2-4	-	TRBD2	TGTGCCAGCAGTGAATCAAGGACTAGCGGGATACTAGCCAAAAACATTCAGTACTTC	CASSESRTSGILAKNIQYF
TRBV28	TRBJ1-3	-	-	TGTGCCAGCACATTAGGAGGGGCAACTGGAAACACCATATATTTT	CASTLGGATGNTIYF
TRBV12-1	TRBJ2-3	-	-	TGTGCCAGCAGCTTTGGGATGGCGGAACCGCAGTATTTT	CASSFGMAEPQYF
TRBV7-2	TRBJ2-3	few	TRBD1	TGTGCCAGCAGCACACAGGGGGGTAGCACAGATACGCAGTATTTT	CASSTQGGSTDTQYF
TRBV28	TRBJ1-2	-	TRBD1	TGTGCCAGCAACTCGGGACAGGGCGGGGGCTACACCTTC	CASNSGQGGGYTF
TRBV11-3	TRBJ2-2	-	-	TGTGCCAGCAGCCCCCGCCGGGGAGCGATCGCCGGGGAGCTGTTTTTT	CASSPRRGAIAGELFF
TRBV18	TRBJ1-1	-	-	TGTGCCAGCTCCGCGGGGAGTTGGTCTGAAGCTTTCTTT	CASSAGSWSEAFF
TRBV5-1	TRBJ1-5	-	-	TGCGCCAGCAGCCTTAATCCCTTTAATCAGCCCCAGCATTTT	CASSLNPFNQPQHF
TRBV5-6	TRBJ2-5	-	TRBD2	TGTGCCAGCAGCCAAGGTGGGCCCGGGGGGGCGGGCCAGTACTTC	CASSQGGPGGAGQYF
TRBV19	TRBJ1-6	-	-	TGTGCCAGTAGTGGAGGTGACGGAAATTCACCCCTCCACTTT	CASSGGDGNSPLHF
TRBV7-8	TRBJ1-1	-	-	TGTGCCAGCAGCTTAGGCCGCGCCTGGAACACTGAAGCTTTCTTT	CASSLGRAWNTEAFF
TRBV2	TRBJ2-7	-	TRBD2	TGTGCCAGCAGGGTCGGACTAGCGGGCACCTACGAGCAGTACTTC	CASRVGLAGTYEQYF
TRBV7-3	TRBJ1-1	-	-	TGTGCCAGCAGCTTAACTGGCGGGACCCACGAAGCTTTCTTT	CASSLTGGTHEAFF
TRBV4-1	TRBJ2-1	-	TRBD2	TGCGCCAGCAGCCGGTTGCCGGGACTAGCGGGGACGAATGAGCAGTTCTTC	CASSRLPGLAGTNEQFF
TRBV9	TRBJ1-1	-	-	TGTGCCAGCAGCGTAGTCCTTCTACCCCCGAACACTGAAGCTTTCTTT	CASSVVLLPPNTEAFF
TRBV5-6	TRBJ1-3	-	-	TGTGCCAGCAGCTTGGCGGGATCCGTTGGAAACACCATATATTTT	CASSLAGSVGNTIYF
TRBV7-8	TRBJ2-1	-	TRBD1	TGTGCCAGCAGCTCCTCTACGTCGAGCCGGGACAGAGAGCAGTTCTTC	CASSSSTSSRDREQFF
TRBV3-1/TRBV3-2	TRBJ1-4	-	-	TGTGCCAGCAGCCTCGGCGACAGGAGTAATGAAAAACTGTTTTTT	CASSLGDRSNEKLFF
TRBV9	TRBJ2-2	few	-	TGTGCCAGCAGCGTAACCTGGTACTCTACCGGGGAGCTGTTTTTT	CASSVTWYSTGELFF